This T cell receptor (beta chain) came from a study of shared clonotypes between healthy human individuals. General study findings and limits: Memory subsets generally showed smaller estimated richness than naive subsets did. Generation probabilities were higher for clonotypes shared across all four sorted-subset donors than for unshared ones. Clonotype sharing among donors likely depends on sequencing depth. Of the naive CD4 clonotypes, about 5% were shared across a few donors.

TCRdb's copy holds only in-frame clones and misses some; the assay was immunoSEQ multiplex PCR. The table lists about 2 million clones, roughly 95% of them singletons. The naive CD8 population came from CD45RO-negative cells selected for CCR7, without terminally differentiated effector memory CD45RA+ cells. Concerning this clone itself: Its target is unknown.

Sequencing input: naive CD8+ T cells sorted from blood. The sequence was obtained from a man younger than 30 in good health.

The CDR3 region has the DNA TGTGCCAGCAGTTCCGTCGGGACCCCGATTGGAAACACCATATATTTT. It translates to CASSSVGTPIGNTIYF. This chain connects TRBV5-4 to TRBJ1-3; D perhaps matches TRBD1 (5 bases). V was shortened by 5 bases and J by 3 bases, with 18 bases between the two germline ends. The CDR3 sequence is 16 residues long. Germline CDR1 is SGHNT and CDR2 is YYREEE (reference sequence).